This record concerns one TCR beta chain sequence. Antigen unknown. At one of its ends the junction is not consistent with the germline gene, which may arise from a read error. The data were taken from a study of tumor-infiltrating lymphocytes in primary liver carcinoma. Study-level information: Patients comprised men and women whose ages fell between 30 and 69 years. Study-wide findings and caveats: Reduced overlap was seen in tumor-adjacent and tumor-blood pairs versus tumor region pairs.

This CDR3 has 15 amino acids. Germline CDR1 is SGHAT and CDR2 is FQNNGV. The source of the blood RNA was unsorted whole blood, and germline DNA was extracted as well. TCR beta cDNA was made from 400 to 500 ng total RNA with a constant-region primer. It was through three nested multiplex PCR rounds of slightly modified ARM-PCR that TCR beta libraries arose. Amplification in the first two PCR rounds was performed using TRBV1-TRBV30 forward primers and a C-beta reverse primer for roughly 9 cycles each. TCRdb re-called the multiplex PCR reads through MiXCR, storing one row per CDR3 protein. This sample carries approximately 340,000 distinct CDR3 sequences, less than 70% of them seen once, and the ten largest clones take about 6.5%.

The sequence came from a man in his forties with primary liver carcinoma and hepatitis B virus infection. V gene TRBV11-2 combines with J gene TRBJ2-3; D unclear. The sequenced material came from peripheral blood. CDR3 sequence: CASSLGLQGTDTLYF. The DNA of the CDR3 is TGTGCCAGCAGCTTAGGGCTACAAGGAACAGATACGCTGTATTTT.